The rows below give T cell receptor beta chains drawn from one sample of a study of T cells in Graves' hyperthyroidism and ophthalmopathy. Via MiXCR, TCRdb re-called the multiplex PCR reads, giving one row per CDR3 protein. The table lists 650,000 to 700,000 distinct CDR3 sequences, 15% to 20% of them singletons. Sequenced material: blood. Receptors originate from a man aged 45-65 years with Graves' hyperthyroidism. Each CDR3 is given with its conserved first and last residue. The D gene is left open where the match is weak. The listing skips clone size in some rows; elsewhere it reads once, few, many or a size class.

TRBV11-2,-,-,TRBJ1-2,TGTGCCAGCAGCTCTTCTACCGGGACCCTAAACTATGGCTACACCTTC,CASSSSTGTLNYGYTF
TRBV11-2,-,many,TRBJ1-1,TGTGCCAGCAACAGGGAGAACACTGAAGCTTTCTTT,CASNRENTEAFF
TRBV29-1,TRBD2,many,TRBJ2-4,TGCAGCGGCCGGACTAGCGGAGGCAAAAACATTCAGTACTTC,CSGRTSGGKNIQYF
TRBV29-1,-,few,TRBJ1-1,TGCAGCGTTGAGTCAGGCTGGGGGACTGAAGCTTTCTTT,CSVESGWGTEAFF
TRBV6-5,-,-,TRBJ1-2,TGTGCCAGCAGTTACTCCCAGGAAGTCGGCTATGGCTACACCTTC,CASSYSQEVGYGYTF
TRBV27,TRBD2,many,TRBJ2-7,TGTGCCAGCAACCAAAGGGCTAGCGGCCCCTACGAGCAGTACTTC,CASNQRASGPYEQYF
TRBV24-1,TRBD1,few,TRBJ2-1,TGTGCCACCAGTGATATCACAGGGGGCTCCTACAATGAGCAGTTCTTC,CATSDITGGSYNEQFF
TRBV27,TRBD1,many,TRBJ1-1,TGTGCCAGCAGTTTAAGGGGGCGGTTGAACACTGAAGCTTTCTTT,CASSLRGRLNTEAFF
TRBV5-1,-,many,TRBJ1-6,TGCGCCAGCAGCTTCGAAGGGAATTCACCCCTCCACTTT,CASSFEGNSPLHF
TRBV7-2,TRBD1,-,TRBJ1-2,TGTGCCAGCGTTAACAGGGGATGGTATGGCTACACCTTC,CASVNRGWYGYTF
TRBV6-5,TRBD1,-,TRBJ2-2,TGTGCCAGCAGTTCGTCACAGGGGATTGCGAACACCGGGGAGCTGTTTTTT,CASSSSQGIANTGELFF
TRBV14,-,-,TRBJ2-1,TGTGCCAGCAGCCTCCGGACAGCGGGCGGGGATGAGCAGTTCTTC,CASSLRTAGGDEQFF
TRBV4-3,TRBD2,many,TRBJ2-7,TGCGCCAGCAGCCGAGCCTATAGCGGGAGCTCCTACGAGCAGTACTTC,CASSRAYSGSSYEQYF
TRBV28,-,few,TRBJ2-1,TGTGCCAGCAGCACCTTAGCTGTCAGCTCCTACAATGAGCAGTTCTTC,CASSTLAVSSYNEQFF
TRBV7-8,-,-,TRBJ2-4,TGTGCCAGCAGCCCTGGTGGAGTTAACATTCAGTACTTC,CASSPGGVNIQYF
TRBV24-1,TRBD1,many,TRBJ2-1,TGTGCCACCAGTGATTCCGGGACAGGGTTTTACAATGAGCAGTTCTTC,CATSDSGTGFYNEQFF
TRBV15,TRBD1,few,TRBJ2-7,TGTGCCACCAGCAGAGCAGGGGGCAGTTACGAGCAGTACTTC,CATSRAGGSYEQYF
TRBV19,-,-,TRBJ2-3,TGTGCCAGTAGTAAGGGGGGAGTGGCGGATACGCAGTATTTT,CASSKGGVADTQYF
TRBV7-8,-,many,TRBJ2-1,TGTGCCAGCAGCTCCCAAGGGGTTTACAATGAGCAGTTCTTC,CASSSQGVYNEQFF
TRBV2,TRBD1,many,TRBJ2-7,TGTGCCAGCAGTGAAGGGAGGGACAGGGGTCGATCTGGCGAGCAGTACTTC,CASSEGRDRGRSGEQYF
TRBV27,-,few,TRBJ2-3,TGTGCCAGCAGTTTAGTTAGCGACAGCACAGATACGCAGTATTTT,CASSLVSDSTDTQYF
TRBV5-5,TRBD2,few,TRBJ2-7,TGTGCCAGCAGCGTGTTGACTAGCGGGAGAAGCGACGAGCAGTACTTC,CASSVLTSGRSDEQYF
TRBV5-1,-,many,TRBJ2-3,TGCGCCAGCAGCTTGCGGGGTGCAGATACGCAGTATTTT,CASSLRGADTQYF
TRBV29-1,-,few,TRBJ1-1,TGCAGCGCGGCGGATACTGAAGCTTTCTTT,CSAADTEAFF
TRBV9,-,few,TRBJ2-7,TGTGCCAGCGGCCCGGGGGACACTGAATACGAGCAGTACTTC,CASGPGDTEYEQYF
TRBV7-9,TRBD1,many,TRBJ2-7,TGTGCCAGCAGCTTTCCCGGACAGGGTAGGTCCTACGAGCAGTACTTC,CASSFPGQGRSYEQYF
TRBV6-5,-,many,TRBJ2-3,TGTGCCAGCAGTTACGGCGGCTCTAGCACAGATACGCAGTATTTT,CASSYGGSSTDTQYF
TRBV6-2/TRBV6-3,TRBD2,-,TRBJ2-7,TGTGCCAGCCGAGTGATGGGGGAGGGCCTGGGCGAGCAGTACTTC,CASRVMGEGLGEQYF
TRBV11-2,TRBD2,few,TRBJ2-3,TGTGCCACCAGTGGGTTACTGACTAGCGAAGACAGCACAGATACGCAGTATTTT,CATSGLLTSEDSTDTQYF
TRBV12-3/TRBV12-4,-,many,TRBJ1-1,TGTGCCAGCAGTCCGAGGCCGTCAGGGGACACTGAAGCTTTCTTT,CASSPRPSGDTEAFF
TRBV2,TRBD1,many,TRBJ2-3,TGTGCCAGCAGTGAACTCGCCGGGACAGGAACAGATACGCAGTATTTT,CASSELAGTGTDTQYF
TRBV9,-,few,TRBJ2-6,TGTGCCAGCAGCGTAGATTTGCCCCCTGGGGCCAACGTCCTGACTTTC,CASSVDLPPGANVLTF
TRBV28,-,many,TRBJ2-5,TGTGCCAGCAGTATTGCGAGGGCACCTGACCAAGAGACCCAGTACTTC,CASSIARAPDQETQYF
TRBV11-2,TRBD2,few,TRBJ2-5,TGTGCCAGCAGCTTAGTGACTAGCGTCCAAGAGACCCAGTACTTC,CASSLVTSVQETQYF
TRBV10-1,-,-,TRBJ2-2,TGCGCCAGCCGCCTCGAGCCGAACACCGGGGAGCTGTTTTTT,CASRLEPNTGELFF
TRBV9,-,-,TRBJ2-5,TGTGCCAGCAGTGGAATGGTGGAGACCCAGTACTTC,CASSGMVETQYF
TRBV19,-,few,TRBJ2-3,TGTGCCAGTAGTACACCCGGGACGTACACAGATACGCAGTATTTT,CASSTPGTYTDTQYF
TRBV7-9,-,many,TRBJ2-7,TGTGCCAGCAGCTCAACGGGACACCCCTACGAGCAGTACTTC,CASSSTGHPYEQYF
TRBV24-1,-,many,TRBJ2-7,TGTGCCACCAGTGATTCCGGGACCCTGCCCTACGAGCAGTACTTC,CATSDSGTLPYEQYF
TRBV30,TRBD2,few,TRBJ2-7,TGTGCCTGGAGTGTAGCTAGCGGGAGAATTTACGAGCAGTACTTC,CAWSVASGRIYEQYF
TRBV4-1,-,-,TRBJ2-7,TGCGCCAGCAGCCAAGAGTCCGGCGGGGCCTCCTACGAGCAGTACTTC,CASSQESGGASYEQYF
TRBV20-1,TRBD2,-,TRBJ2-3,TGCAGTGCTAGAGGCTGGACTAGCGGGAGGGTGACAGATACGCAGTATTTT,CSARGWTSGRVTDTQYF
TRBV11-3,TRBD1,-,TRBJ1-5,TGTGCCAGCAGCTTAGGGACAGGGAGAGGCAATCAGCCCCAGCATTTT,CASSLGTGRGNQPQHF
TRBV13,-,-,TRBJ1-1,TGTGCCAGCAGCTACGTGACAGCGGACACTGAAGCTTTCTTT,CASSYVTADTEAFF
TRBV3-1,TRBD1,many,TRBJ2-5,TGTGCCAGCAGCCAAGTTTGGGCAGGGGGCTTGGAAGAGACCCAGTACTTC,CASSQVWAGGLEETQYF
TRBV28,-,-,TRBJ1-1,TGTGCCAGCAGTTTATGGGCGATCTCAATGCTTGAAGCTCTCTTT,CASSLWAISMLEALF
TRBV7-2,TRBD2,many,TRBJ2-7,TGTGCCAGCAGCCACCGGGAGGATAGCTGGGGAGCCGAGCAGTACTTC,CASSHREDSWGAEQYF
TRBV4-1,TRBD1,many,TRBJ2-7,TGCGCCAGCAGCCCAGGGACAGGACCTACCTACGAGCAGTACTTC,CASSPGTGPTYEQYF
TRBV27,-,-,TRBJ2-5,TGTGCCAGCAGTTTACCGTACTCTAAGGAGGAGACCCAGTACTTC,CASSLPYSKEETQYF